Included here is one T cell receptor beta chain sequence, with context. It has no known antigen specificity. The record has no base qualities; no much larger clone is one base away. This record belongs to a study of blood T cells in healthy people across ages (dated by TCRdb to the mid-2010s). With respect to the entire study: In model experiments, roughly one uniquely barcoded TCR beta cDNA molecule per two T cells was captured by template switching. Using deep sequencing normalized with unique cDNA molecular identifiers, the study measured how TCR beta repertoire diversity changes with age. Donors were grouped into four age groups: young (average approximately 16 years), middle-aged (over 35), aged (about 59) and long-lived (approximately 82). To avoid experimental bias, donors of different ages were randomly spread across the sequencing lanes. Two additional independent replicas of 1 million unique cDNA reads from the same blood draw were analyzed for two donors (one aged 18 to 30 and one aged 80 or older).

Overall study results and their limits: Estimates of total diversity based on one million sequenced T cells were regarded as lower bounds and as underestimates. There was a strong correlation between observed TCR beta diversity and the percentage of naive T cells measured by flow cytometry. Since profiling was done on bulk unsorted PBMCs, naive and antigen-experienced compartments could not be conclusively compared. Compared with the aged group, the long-lived group had more naive CD4+ T cells, fewer expanded clones and increased TCR diversity, suggesting age selection. Because the CMV infection status of the donors was unknown, age-related changes in expanded clonotypes may potentially have been confounded. Observed TCR beta diversity per million T cells fell roughly linearly with age, and a significant reduction was already apparent by age around 44.

Donors were a few dozen systemically healthy Caucasian individuals from Russia aged roughly 6 to 90 years. About 9.1 milliliters of peripheral blood were collected from each donor into EDTA-treated Vacutainer tubes. Ficoll-Paque density-gradient centrifugation was used to isolate PBMCs, with at least 6 million per sample. Trizol reagent was used to extract total RNA from PBMCs, with at least 5 micrograms per sample. The percentages of naive CD45RAhigh/CD27high T cells were determined by flow cytometry on a PBMC aliquot from every donor. From the cysteine up to the phenylalanine, the CDR3 has a length of 14 residues. Only the CDR3 portion is preserved as DNA: 42 bases, with reading frame beginning at the first base. The junction shows trimming of 5 bases on V and 4 bases on J, plus 14 bases between the germline ends. Receptor amplification or capture employed 5' RACE. The run used an Illumina HiSeq 2500. A second roughly 6 to 12 cycle PCR used a sample-barcoded 5' primer and a J-beta primer mix. A template-switch 5' adaptor carrying 12 random nucleotides introduced a unique molecular identifier onto each TCR beta cDNA molecule. Each sample yielded at least 3 million CDR3-containing paired-end reads. All of the RNA was converted into first-strand cDNA using the Mint cDNA synthesis kit, with a TRBC-specific oligonucleotide serving as the primer. Following uracil-DNA glycosylase treatment, a first 18-cycle PCR with universal primers M1SS and BC2_uni_R was performed on all cDNA. The authors' pipeline ran thus. Normalization of each sample was performed by random selection of 1 million high-quality reads, each carrying a distinct molecular identifier. Reads with shared molecular identifiers were discarded instead of being binned into consensus sequences. CDR3 identification, clonotype clustering and error correction used MiTCR with a Q25 quality threshold and the strictest error-elimination algorithm. A nonparametric unseen species model with Euler transformation was used to estimate lower-bound total TCR beta diversity. In-frame beta chains were kept once TCRdb had trimmed the public reads at Q25 with fastp and called clones with MiXCR. Here each entry gathers all rows of one CDR3 protein and keeps the most common genes and DNA. The V and J calls shown here were made by TCRdb, not taken from the authors' results. In all, the sample holds about 650,000 distinct CDR3 sequences, and under 65% of those were seen once. The ten largest clones add up to approximately 12% of the sample.

The chain joins TRBV12-3 or TRBV12-4 to TRBJ2-5; the D gene remains uncertain. Input material: blood. The sequence came from a woman older than 75 in good health. Here is the DNA: TGTGCCAGCAGTATCTCGTCCCCGGGAGAGACCCAGTACTTC. The encoded protein is CASSISSPGETQYF.